Listed here are 31 T cell receptor beta chains from one sample, sequenced in a study of T cell responses to AZD1222 COVID-19 vaccine. Method: immunoSEQ multiplex PCR; TCRdb's copy keeps in-frame clones and lacks some. The sample carries 65,000 to 75,000 clones, around 82% recorded once. The sequencing used peripheral blood, collected on day 0 of AZD1222 vaccination. Receptor source: an adult in good health.

The chain is built from TRBV12-3 or TRBV12-4 and TRBJ1-2; D is undetermined. This CDR3 comprises 13 residues. The V gene lost 2 bases and the J gene lost 2 bases, with 6 bases spanning the gap. CDR3 nucleotide sequence: TGTGCCAGCAGTTTAAAGCTGAACTATGGCTACACCTTC. The encoded protein is CASSLKLNYGYTF.

V and J are TRBV5-6 and TRBJ2-7, with D perhaps given as TRBD1 or TRBD2 (5 bases each). The CDR3 totals 13 residues. Between the trimmed V and J ends, which lost 4 bases and 2 bases, there was a span of 10 bases. Germline lookup yields CDR1 SGHDT and CDR2 YYEEEE. CDR3 in amino acids: CASSQGVTYEQYF. CDR3 nucleotides: TGTGCCAGCAGCCAGGGAGTGACCTACGAGCAGTACTTC. Full variable domain (remainder filled in from reference TRBV5-6 and TRBJ2-7): DAGVTQSPTHLIKTRGQQVTLRCSPKSGHDTVSWYQQALGQGPQFIFQYYEEEERQRGNFPDRFSGHQFPNYSSELNVNALLLGDSALYLCASSQGVTYEQYFGPGTRLTVT.

This clone appeared a few times. This chain links TRBV2 with TRBJ2-1; 10 nucleotides agree with TRBD2. Germline trimming cut 4 bases from V and 8 bases from J; bases unmatched to any gene: 8. The CDR3 is 15 residues long. Germline-derived CDR1 and CDR2 are SNHLY and FYNNEI. The CDR3 spells CASSVLVAGGDEQFF. The DNA for the CDR3 is TGTGCCAGCAGTGTCTTGGTAGCGGGGGGTGATGAGCAGTTCTTC. Variable domain in full (rest from reference TRBV2 and TRBJ2-1): EPEVTQTPSHQVTQMGQEVILRCVPISNHLYFYWYRQILGQKVEFLVSFYNNEISEKSEIFDDQFSVERPDGSNFTLKIRSTKLEDSAMYFCASSVLVAGGDEQFFGPGTRLTVL.

The chain combines TRBV4-3 with TRBJ2-3, with D possibly being TRBD2 (6 bases). V lost 4 bases, J lost 0 bases, and 14 bases lay in between. The length of the CDR3 is 16 residues. Germline assignment: CDR1 LGHNA and CDR2 YSLEER. For the CDR3, the DNA is TGCGCCAGCAGCCCCCGAGGCGGGGCAAGCACAGATACGCAGTATTTT. It yields the protein CASSPRGGASTDTQYF.

The chain joins TRBV6-2 or TRBV6-3 to TRBJ1-3; no clear D gene. This CDR3 contains 15 residues. Trimming took 0 bases from V and 0 from J, leaving 6 bases between them. Germline loops: CDR1 MNHEY, CDR2 SVGEGT. The CDR3 nucleotides read TGTGCCAGCAGTTACTCCGCGGACTCTGGAAACACCATATATTTT. Its protein product is CASSYSADSGNTIYF.

This clone was detected only once. The CDR3 sequence: CASTDRDYSNQPQHF. In DNA form, the CDR3 reads TGTGCCAGTACGGACAGGGATTATAGCAATCAGCCCCAGCATTTT. The rearrangement joins TRBV19 to TRBJ1-5; the match to TRBD1 covers 8 bases. The V gene's germline CDR1 is LNHDA and CDR2 SQIVND (reference sequence). Germline trimming cut 7 bases from V and 0 bases from J; bases unmatched to any gene: 5. This CDR3 is 15 amino acids long.

This clone has only one observation. This chain links TRBV30 with TRBJ1-2; the match to TRBD1 covers 8 bases. V lost 3 bases to trimming and J lost 5 bases; unmatched junction nucleotides: 2. The CDR3 runs 12 residues. In germline, CDR1 is GTSNPN, CDR2 SVGIG (reference sequence). The CDR3 reads CAWSGTGYGYTF. The CDR3 DNA is TGTGCCTGGAGCGGGACAGGATATGGCTACACCTTC.

The gene calls are TRBV7-9 and TRBJ2-7; D gene uncertain. Germline lookup yields CDR1 SEHNR and CDR2 FQNEAQ (reference sequence). This CDR3 contains 11 residues. V was clipped by 6 bases and J by 3 bases, with 6 bases between them. The CDR3 reads CASSRYYEQYF. CDR3 nucleotides: TGTGCCAGCAGTCGATACTACGAGCAGTACTTC.

The CDR3 DNA sequence: TGTGCCAGCAGCATTCCGGGACAGGGGGCGTGTGGCTACACCTTC. It translates to CASSIPGQGACGYTF. The chain combines TRBV21-1 with TRBJ1-2; TRBD1 reflects the table's D call only, with no check against the DNA. TRBV21-1 has pseudogene status. CDR3 length equals 15 residues.

In this sample, this clone turned up a few times. CDR3: CASGEGARAEAFF. CDR3 coding DNA: TGCGCCAGCGGGGAGGGGGCCAGGGCTGAAGCTTTCTTT. The chain employs TRBV10-2 and TRBJ1-1; 7 nucleotides line up with TRBD1. This CDR3 has 13 residues. Germline V gene data show CDR1 as WSHSY and CDR2 as SAAADI. The ends lost 8 bases at V and 6 bases at J; junction bases unmatched: 9.

The V and J genes are TRBV29-1 and TRBJ2-7; the match to TRBD1 covers 8 bases. From germline, CDR1 is SQVTM and CDR2 ANQGSEA. V lost 7 bases and J lost 7; bases outside the gene matches: 15. CDR3 size: 14 residues. CDR3 in DNA: TGCAGCGGCCAAGTGGACAGGGCCTTCGGGGAGCAGTACTTC. Translating gives CSGQVDRAFGEQYF.

Regarding this clone: One end of the junction varies from germline; a read error may be responsible. The chain joins TRBV7-9 to TRBJ1-2; TRBD1 aligns across 7 bases. This CDR3 is 13 amino acids long. CDR1 and CDR2 from the germline V gene are SEHNR and FQNEAQ (reference sequence). Here the CDR3 reads CASRFPGGSGYTF. Written as DNA, the CDR3 is TGTGCCAGCCGCTTCCCAGGGGGAAGTGGCTACACCTTC.

This clone has just a few counts. The chain links TRBV9 to TRBJ2-1, with D possibly being TRBD1 or TRBD2 (5 bases each). V lost 1 base to trimming and J lost 1 base, with 9 bases between them. This CDR3 comprises 15 residues. Germline V gives CDR1 SGDLS, CDR2 YYNGEE. The CDR3, as DNA: TGTGCCAGCAGCGTATGGGGGAGATCCTACAATGAGCAGTTCTTC. This sequence encodes CASSVWGRSYNEQFF.

The chain recombines TRBV5-4 with TRBJ2-5; no firm D call. Trimming pared 4 bases from V and 2 bases from J, leaving 12 bases between. The CDR3 covers 14 residues. Germline CDR1 SGHNT, CDR2 YYREEE (reference sequence). In DNA form, the CDR3 reads TGTGCCAGCAGCGCCGACGGATCTCAAGAGACCCAGTACTTC. This translates into CASSADGSQETQYF. Using reference TRBV5-4 and TRBJ2-5 for the parts outside the CDR3, the full variable domain is ETGVTQSPTHLIKTRGQQVTLRCSSQSGHNTVSWYQQALGQGPQFIFQYYREEENGRGNFPPRFSGLQFPNYSSELNVNALELDDSALYLCASSADGSQETQYFGPGTRLLVL.

The chain employs TRBV6-5 and TRBJ1-5; D is perhaps TRBD1 (6 bases). The CDR3 length is 15 residues. Germline CDR1 MNHEY, CDR2 SVGAGI. Trimming shortened V by 6 bases and J by 6 bases, and 18 bases separated the two germline ends. The CDR3 loop reads CASSAGGLPIQPQHF. The CDR3 nucleotides read TGTGCCAGCAGCGCCGGGGGCCTTCCTATTCAGCCCCAGCATTTT.

The rearrangement joins TRBV9 to TRBJ1-3; D is possibly TRBD1 (5 bases). The V end was cut by 3 bases, the J end by 0 bases, with 7 bases between. In germline, CDR1 is SGDLS, CDR2 YYNGEE. The CDR3 is 14 amino acids. CDR3 DNA sequence: TGTGCCAGCAGCGCTCAGGGCTCTGGAAACACCATATATTTT. This gives the protein CASSAQGSGNTIYF.

The chain is built from TRBV7-9 and TRBJ2-7; possibly TRBD1 for D (5 bases). V lost 6 bases, J lost 6 bases, and 12 bases lay in between. There are 12 residues in the CDR3. Germline V gives CDR1 SEHNR, CDR2 FQNEAQ (reference sequence). CDR3 sequence (DNA): TGTGCCAGCAGTTCTAGACAGCCCGAGCAGTACTTC. Translation: CASSSRQPEQYF.

The CDR3 reads CASSLERGVLPYNEQFF. In DNA form, the CDR3 reads TGTGCCAGCAGCTTAGAAAGGGGAGTTCTTCCCTACAATGAGCAGTTCTTC. This chain connects TRBV11-2 to TRBJ2-1; D may correspond to TRBD1 or TRBD2 (5 bases each). The CDR3 spans 17 residues. V gave up 0 bases and J gave up 2 bases, with 14 bases separating them. Germline-derived CDR1 and CDR2 are SGHAT and FQNNGV.

The genes are TRBV18 and TRBJ2-7, with a tentative D call TRBD2 (6 bases). V was cut by 1 base and J by 3 bases, with 22 bases left in between. CDR3 size: 18 residues. CDR1 and CDR2 from the germline V gene are KGHSH and LQKENI. The CDR3 DNA sequence: TGTGCCAGCTCACCACGCCTTCGGGATAGCGGCGGGGACTACGAGCAGTACTTC. Amino acid sequence: CASSPRLRDSGGDYEQYF. Full variable domain (remainder filled in from reference TRBV18 and TRBJ2-7): NAGVMQNPRHLVRRRGQEARLRCSPMKGHSHVYWYRQLPEEGLKFMVYLQKENIIDESGMPKERFSAEFPKEGPSILRIQQVVRGDSAAYFCASSPRLRDSGGDYEQYFGPGTRLTVT.

The gene calls are TRBV12-3 or TRBV12-4 and TRBJ1-1; D is perhaps TRBD1 (6 bases). There are 13 residues in the CDR3. Trimming took 3 bases from V and 3 from J, leaving 8 bases between them. For the CDR3, the DNA is TGTGCCAGCAGTTTGGACAGATACACTGAAGCTTTCTTT. Amino acid sequence: CASSLDRYTEAFF.

This clone was detected only a few times. This chain links TRBV5-4 with TRBJ1-6; D possibly corresponds to TRBD1 (6 bases). The CDR3 has 18 amino acids. Germline CDR1 SGHNT, CDR2 YYREEE (reference sequence). The V gene lost 0 bases and the J gene lost 4 bases, with 17 bases spanning the gap. The CDR3 coding sequence is TGTGCCAGCAGCTTGGGGACGGGCCCAGGGGTTTATAATTCACCCCTCCACTTT. It codes for CASSLGTGPGVYNSPLHF.

The V call is TRBV6-2 or TRBV6-3, the J call TRBJ1-2; maybe TRBD1 (6 bases). The CDR3 runs 14 residues. Trimming removed 3 bases from V and 2 bases from J, with 10 bases in between. Germline CDR1 is MNHEY and CDR2 is SVGEGT. CDR3 sequence: CASSYQQGNYGYTF. The CDR3 DNA is TGTGCCAGCAGTTATCAACAGGGAAACTATGGCTACACCTTC.

The J gene is TRBJ1-1, the V gene TRBV28; a possible D gene is TRBD1 (5 bases). This CDR3 contains 14 residues. V was pared by 5 bases and J by 0 bases, with 10 bases between. Germline V CDR1 and CDR2: MDHEN, SYDVKM. CDR3 sequence: CASSLRGVNTEAFF. The CDR3 bases are TGTGCCAGCAGTCTTAGGGGAGTGAACACTGAAGCTTTCTTT.

The chain combines TRBV3-1 (or the pseudogene TRBV3-2) with TRBJ2-7; D is undetermined. Germline V CDR1 and CDR2: LGHDT, YNNKEL (reference sequence). V was cut by 1 base and J by 5 bases, with 6 bases left in between. The CDR3 sequence is 12 residues long. The CDR3 loop reads CASSQGTHEQYF. For the CDR3, the DNA is TGTGCCAGCAGCCAAGGTACCCACGAGCAGTACTTC.

This chain uses TRBV6-5 with TRBJ1-1; 7 bases line up with TRBD1. Germline assignment: CDR1 MNHEY and CDR2 SVGAGI. This CDR3 is 13 amino acids long. V gave up 6 bases and J gave up 7 bases; unmatched junction bases: 8. CDR3 protein: CASRGGGANEAFF. The CDR3 DNA sequence: TGTGCCAGCAGGGGAGGGGGCGCAAATGAAGCTTTCTTT.

The chain couples TRBV28 to TRBJ1-4; 11 bases agree with TRBD1. The CDR3 has 13 residues. V lost 3 bases to trimming and J lost 12 bases; unmatched junction nucleotides: 3. CDR1 and CDR2 (germline): MDHEN, SYDVKM. The CDR3 nucleotides are TGTGCCAGCAGTTTGGGACAGGGGGAGGAACTGTTTTTT. It translates to CASSLGQGEELFF.

The V call is TRBV7-2, the J call TRBJ2-1; 10 positions match TRBD2. CDR3 length: 15 amino acids. The ends lost 2 bases at V and 14 bases at J; junction bases unmatched: 12. The germline gives CDR1 SGHTA, CDR2 FQGNSA. The CDR3 DNA follows: TGTGCCAGCAGCTTAACTAGCGGGGTATTGGTCAAGAAGTTCTTC. Residues: CASSLTSGVLVKKFF.

V gene TRBV2 combines with J gene TRBJ1-3; D not certain. This CDR3 region has 15 residues. Trimming stripped 5 bases from V and 0 bases from J, with 11 bases between. Germline V lookup: CDR1 SNHLY, CDR2 FYNNEI. CDR3 sequence: CASSSDGNSGNTIYF. CDR3 nucleotide sequence: TGTGCCAGCAGTTCGGACGGAAACTCTGGAAACACCATATATTTT.

Written as DNA, the CDR3 is TGTGCCAGCAGCCTCAGCGGAAACACTGAAGCTTTCTTT. Its protein product is CASSLSGNTEAFF. This chain connects TRBV7-9 to TRBJ1-1; D remains unclear. Germline CDR1 and CDR2: SEHNR and FQNEAQ (reference sequence). Trimming left V 5 bases short and J 2 bases short, with 9 bases between. The CDR3 spans 13 residues.

This clone was recorded a few times. The rearrangement joins TRBV7-2 to TRBJ1-3; no reliable D call. Trimming shortened V by 5 bases and J by 0 bases, and 14 bases separated the two germline ends. The germline CDR1 and CDR2 sequences are SGHTA and FQGNSA. This CDR3 is 16 amino acids long. CDR3 residues: CASSTSAPFSGNTIYF. Here the CDR3 DNA reads TGTGCCAGCAGCACAAGCGCTCCGTTCTCTGGAAACACCATATATTTT.

This clone was observed a handful of times. The chain recombines TRBV14 with TRBJ2-7; tentative D call: TRBD2 (6 bases). V lost 3 bases and J 1 base, leaving 10 bases between the germline ends. Germline-derived CDR1 and CDR2 are SGHDN and FVKESK. This CDR3 region has 14 residues. CDR3 in amino acids: CASSHGRGSYEQYF. The CDR3 region has the DNA TGTGCCAGCAGCCATGGGCGGGGTTCCTACGAGCAGTACTTC.